These 18 T cell receptor beta chains originate from one sample sequenced in a study of T cells after yellow fever vaccination. TCRdb re-derived calls from the 5' RACE reads in MiXCR, one entry per CDR3 protein. This table has under 55,000 distinct CDR3 sequences, approximately 7% appearing once. Sequences were derived from CD8+ T cells not binding an NS4B(214-222) dextramer, sorted from PBMCs, sampled 35 to 50 days after the first yellow fever vaccination. The receptors stem from a man aged 18 to 29 who received the YFV17D yellow fever vaccine.

This clonotype occurred many times. The gene calls are TRBV5-4 and TRBJ2-1; 10 bases are a match to TRBD2. CDR1 and CDR2 (germline): SGHNT, YYREEE (reference sequence). V trimming: 5 bases; J trimming: 5 bases; junction bases outside the gene matches: 7. The CDR3 sequence is 15 residues long. CDR3 nucleotides: TGTGCCAGCAGGCGGACTAGCGGAATAAACAATGAGCAGTTCTTC. Amino acid sequence: CASRRTSGINNEQFF.

The table lists this clonotype with many counts. This rearrangement joins TRBV7-2 to TRBJ1-1, with 10 bases fitting TRBD1. Trimming at V came to 4 bases and at J to 6 bases, leaving 11 bases not matched to a gene. Germline CDR1 reads SGHTA; CDR2 reads FQGNSA. CDR3 length: 16 residues. CDR3 nucleotides: TGTGCCAGCAGCTGGCCCCGGACAGGGGGGAATGCTGAAGCTTTCTTT. Translating it yields CASSWPRTGGNAEAFF. Full variable domain (rest looked up from reference TRBV7-2 and TRBJ1-1): GAGVSQSPSNKVTEKGKDVELRCDPISGHTALYWYRQSLGQGLEFLIYFQGNSAPDKSGLPSDRFSAERTGGSVSTLTIQRTQQEDSAVYLCASSWPRTGGNAEAFFGQGTRLTVV.

Only a few counts were recorded for this clonotype. The chain employs TRBV6-1 and TRBJ1-1, with D possibly matching TRBD1 (6 bases). The CDR3 contains 13 residues. V was cut by 4 bases and J by 6 bases, with 12 bases left in between. CDR1 MNHNS and CDR2 SASEGT come from the germline V gene. The CDR3 reads CASSGGGHAEAFF. The CDR3 region has the DNA TGTGCCAGCAGTGGAGGGGGGCACGCTGAAGCTTTCTTT.

This clonotype was seen more than once but under ten times. The V gene is TRBV3-1, the J gene TRBJ2-3, with D possibly matching TRBD2 (5 bases). This CDR3 region has 11 residues. Per the germline V gene, CDR1 is LGHDT and CDR2 is YNNKEL (reference sequence). Trimming cost V 6 bases and J 5 bases, with 6 bases left between them. DNA of the CDR3: TGTGCCAGCAGGGGGAGAGATACGCAGTATTTT. The encoded protein is CASRGRDTQYF.

The chain couples TRBV6-5 to TRBJ2-1; D assignment may be TRBD1 or TRBD2 (5 bases each). The CDR3 has 15 amino acids. CDR1 is MNHEY, CDR2 SVGAGI, per germline. Trimming took 0 bases from V and 2 from J, leaving 8 bases between them. CDR3 sequence reads: CASSYSRGAYNEQFF. The CDR3 DNA is TGTGCCAGCAGTTACTCCCGGGGCGCCTACAATGAGCAGTTCTTC.

The chain has TRBV20-1 and TRBJ2-1; 7 bases match TRBD2. The germline CDR1 and CDR2 sequences are DFQATT and SNEGSKA (reference sequence). Trimming cost V 6 bases and J 7 bases; bases outside gene matches: 15. The CDR3 runs to 15 residues. CDR3: CSASSRESGANEQFF. CDR3 nucleotides: TGCAGTGCCAGCAGCAGAGAGAGCGGGGCAAATGAGCAGTTCTTC.

This clonotype was seen many times. V usage is TRBV15 and J usage is TRBJ2-2, with a tentative D call TRBD2 (5 bases). The CDR3 runs to 15 residues. Germline assignment: CDR1 LNHNV and CDR2 YYDKDF (reference sequence). V dropped 1 base and J dropped 4 bases, with 10 bases sitting between them. This chain's CDR3 is CATSRGGIGTGELFF. For the CDR3, the DNA is TGTGCCACCAGCAGAGGAGGGATAGGCACCGGGGAGCTGTTTTTT.

This clonotype was observed at least ten times. The V gene is TRBV29-1, the J gene TRBJ2-7, with D unresolved. The length of the CDR3 is 11 residues. Deletions cut 4 bases from V and 5 bases from J, with 9 bases between. CDR1 and CDR2 (germline): SQVTM, ANQGSEA. CDR3 sequence: CSVGVRNEQYF. CDR3 DNA: TGCAGCGTTGGGGTCCGGAACGAGCAGTACTTC.

The table lists this clonotype with a few counts. CDR3 sequence: CASSRTTGPVGGYTF. The CDR3 region has the DNA TGTGCCAGCAGCCGGACCACGGGCCCGGTAGGGGGCTACACCTTC. V is TRBV6-5 and J is TRBJ1-2; D is unresolved. Trimming took 6 bases from V and 8 from J, leaving 22 bases between them. The V gene's germline CDR1 is MNHEY and CDR2 SVGAGI. There are 15 residues in the CDR3.

The V call is TRBV7-9, the J call TRBJ2-2; tentatively, D is TRBD1 (6 bases). CDR3 length: 16 residues. The V gene lost 3 bases and the J gene lost 5 bases, with 16 bases spanning the gap. CDR1 SEHNR and CDR2 FQNEAQ come from the germline V gene (reference sequence). CDR3 nucleotide sequence: TGTGCCAGCAGCTTCCTAAGGACTCAGGGGACCGGGGAGCTGTTTTTT. Its protein product is CASSFLRTQGTGELFF.

The chain links TRBV6-2 or TRBV6-3 to TRBJ2-7, with a tentative D call TRBD1 (6 bases). There are 14 residues in the CDR3. Germline values: CDR1 MNHEY, CDR2 SVGEGT. V lost 0 bases to trimming and J lost 3 bases, with 9 bases between them. The CDR3 here is CASSYSRDNYEQYV. CDR3 DNA sequence: TGTGCCAGCAGTTACTCTCGGGACAACTACGAGCAGTACGTC.

This clonotype rates as medium-sized. V is TRBV18 and J is TRBJ2-5, with TRBD2 matching 8 bases. Trimming cost V 3 bases and J 3 bases; bases outside gene matches: 15. The length of the CDR3 is 18 residues. Per germline, CDR1 KGHSH and CDR2 LQKENI. This CDR3 reads CASSPKAYVVAGKETQYF. The CDR3 nucleotides read TGTGCCAGCTCACCGAAGGCCTACGTGGTAGCGGGGAAAGAGACCCAGTACTTC.

To note about this clonotype: With a much larger clone just one base away, this may be a read error. This rearrangement joins TRBV12-3 or TRBV12-4 to TRBJ1-5; D may be TRBD1 (5 bases). The length of the CDR3 is 16 residues. Trimming took off 1 base at V and 2 bases at J, with 12 bases between the two ends. The CDR3 nucleotides read TGTGCCAGCAGTTTAGGGCTGGGGGGGGGCAATCAGCCCCAGCATTTT. Translated: CASSLGLGGGNQPQHF.

This clonotype was seen more than once but under ten times. V gene TRBV6-1 combines with J gene TRBJ2-2, with 8 bases identical to TRBD1. The CDR3 loop spans 14 amino acids. J gave up 7 bases and V 8 bases, and 9 bases lay outside the gene matches. Per germline, CDR1 MNHNS and CDR2 SASEGT. CDR3 in amino acids: CASLGQGAGGELFF. CDR3 sequence (DNA): TGTGCCAGCCTGGGGCAGGGGGCGGGCGGGGAGCTGTTTTTT.

The rearrangement joins TRBV4-1 to TRBJ1-1; 8 positions agree with TRBD1. V lost 4 bases and J lost 0; bases outside the gene matches: 4. Germline lookup yields CDR1 MGHRA and CDR2 YSYEKL. The CDR3 is made up of 15 amino acids. The CDR3 protein is CASSPDRGMNTEAFF. The CDR3 DNA sequence: TGCGCCAGCAGCCCCGACAGGGGCATGAACACTGAAGCTTTCTTT.

This clonotype was seen only a few times. The rearrangement links TRBV18 to TRBJ1-4, with D perhaps matching TRBD1 (6 bases). V was shortened by 2 bases and J by 13 bases, with 20 bases between the two germline ends. The germline gives CDR1 KGHSH, CDR2 LQKENI. This CDR3 is built from 15 residues. The CDR3 here is CASSPTRDTMRGLFF. The DNA for the CDR3 is TGTGCCAGCTCACCAACCCGGGACACGATGAGGGGACTGTTTTTT.

This chain uses TRBV7-2 with TRBJ2-1; D ambiguous. With 5 bases removed from V and 10 bases from J, the gap between germline ends came to 12 bases. The CDR3 length is 12 residues. Germline V lookup: CDR1 SGHTA, CDR2 FQGNSA. The CDR3 region is CASSGLRYEQFF. The CDR3 DNA sequence: TGTGCCAGCAGCGGTTTGCGGTACGAGCAGTTCTTC.

This clonotype was counted a few times. The rearrangement links TRBV20-1 to TRBJ2-7; D is perhaps TRBD1 (5 bases). The ends were cut back, 0 bases at V and 4 bases at J, with 10 bases in the middle. Looked up from germline, CDR1 is DFQATT and CDR2 is SNEGSKA (reference sequence). CDR3 length: 13 residues. In DNA form, the CDR3 reads TGCAGTGCTAGAGATGTAGGGGTGTACGAGCAGTACGTC. This codes for CSARDVGVYEQYV.